This T cell receptor (beta chain) emerged from a study of cytomegalovirus exposure and HLA in healthy donors. Study-level findings and limits: Later analysis demonstrated an association between a missense DCLRE1C variant and TCR beta V- and J-gene trimming.

Remarks on this clone: The antigen remains undetermined.

In the PCR, 60 Vbeta and 13 Jbeta primers were used. Here immunoSEQ multiplex PCR was the method, and the copy in TCRdb shows in-frame clones only, minus some. The sample consists of 110,000 to 150,000 clones, around 80% of them appearing once. The CDR3 sequence is 14 residues long. The germline V gene encodes CDR1 MNHEY and CDR2 SVGAGI. Trimming took 6 bases from V and 3 from J; bases not matched to a gene: 4. This clonotype originated in a female donor in good health and CMV-seronegative. Sequencing was carried out using PBMCs. V is TRBV6-5 and J is TRBJ2-5, with TRBD1 matching 10 bases. The chain's CDR3 is CASRGQGSEETQYF. The CDR3 nucleotides are TGTGCCAGCAGGGGACAGGGGAGCGAAGAGACCCAGTACTTC.